Here is one TCR beta chain with its context. Antigen unknown. Profiling relied on immunoSEQ multiplex PCR, and the TCRdb table lists in-frame clones only, not all of them. The repertoire holds around 120,000 clones, with around 94% as singletons. Trimming removed 0 bases from V and 5 bases from J; junction bases left unmatched: 5. The germline V gene has CDR1 SGHRS and CDR2 YFSETQ. CDR3 length equals 15 residues. These data originate in a study of human thymus T cells. General study findings and limits: An apparent bias in V and J gene usage was seen in thymic and blood repertoires.

Thymus tissue was removed during corrective cardiac surgery. Sequencing was done on a sample of thymus tissue. This sequence was found in a boy younger than two with a congenital heart defect but otherwise immunologically healthy. The chain is built from TRBV5-1 and TRBJ2-3; 8 bases match TRBD2. The CDR3 nucleotides are TGCGCCAGCAGCTTGGCGGGGGGGAGAGGAGATACGCAGTATTTT. Translated, it gives CASSLAGGRGDTQYF.